These T cell receptor beta chains were read from a single sample in a study of T cell changes during pregnancy in multiple sclerosis. TCRdb's copy holds only in-frame clones and misses some; the assay was immunoSEQ multiplex PCR. Of tens of thousands of clones listed, over 75% are singletons. The sequencing used CD4+ T cells from peripheral blood mononuclear cells, collected before pregnancy. The receptors were gathered from a female donor with multiple sclerosis, enrolled in a pregnancy study. The CDR3 runs from the conserved cysteine through the conserved F or W. A D gene is named only where the DNA matches it firmly. Some rows mark clone size as missing; the rest say once, few, many or name a class of expanded clone.

len	v_gene	j_gene	abundance	d_gene	CDR3aa	CDR3nt
17	TRBV5-5	TRBJ2-5	once	TRBD1	CASSSSVRTGNQETQYF	TGTGCCAGCAGCTCGTCGGTTCGGACAGGGAACCAAGAGACCCAGTACTTC
12	TRBV2	TRBJ2-7	-	-	CASRTDIYEQYF	TGTGCCAGCCGGACAGACATCTACGAGCAGTACTTC
14	TRBV11-2	TRBJ2-7	-	-	CASSFGGTYYEQYF	TGTGCCAGCAGCTTTGGAGGGACCTACTACGAGCAGTACTTC
15	TRBV4-2	TRBJ1-5	-	TRBD1	CASSQEGQGDQPQHF	TGTGCCAGCAGCCAAGAGGGACAGGGCGACCAGCCCCAGCATTTT
16	TRBV11-3	TRBJ2-1	-	-	CASSLDSSSSYNEQFF	TGTGCCAGCAGCTTAGATAGCTCGAGCTCCTACAATGAGCAGTTCTTC
14	TRBV10-3	TRBJ1-2	-	-	CAISGLGTNYGYTF	TGTGCCATCAGTGGTCTAGGCACTAACTATGGCTACACCTTC
14	TRBV7-9	TRBJ1-1	-	-	CASSPYGRGTEAFF	TGTGCCAGCAGCCCCTATGGAAGGGGCACTGAAGCTTTCTTT
13	TRBV30	TRBJ1-1	medium-sized	-	CAWSKGGKTEAFF	TGTGCCTGGAGTAAGGGGGGGAAAACTGAAGCTTTCTTT
14	TRBV6-1	TRBJ1-1	once	-	CASSEAGANTEAFF	TGTGCCAGCAGTGAGGCAGGGGCTAACACTGAAGCTTTCTTT
16	TRBV4-3	TRBJ1-1	-	-	CASSQDIGVLNTEAFF	TGCGCCAGCAGCCAAGATATTGGAGTCCTGAACACTGAAGCTTTCTTT
14	TRBV19	TRBJ1-4	-	-	CASSSLGYSEKLFF	TGTGCCAGTAGCTCCCTCGGGTATTCAGAAAAACTGTTTTTT
15	TRBV5-1	TRBJ2-3	-	TRBD1	CASSETGRGTDTQYF	TGCGCCAGCAGTGAGACAGGGCGGGGCACAGATACGCAGTATTTT
14	TRBV5-1	TRBJ2-3	-	TRBD1	CASLNRGQGDTQYF	TGCGCCAGCCTTAACAGGGGGCAGGGAGATACGCAGTATTTT
13	TRBV7-3	TRBJ1-1	-	-	CASSPQPGTEAFF	TGTGCCAGCAGCCCCCAACCGGGGACTGAAGCTTTCTTT
13	TRBV7-9	TRBJ2-7	-	-	CASSSAGPYEQYF	TGTGCCAGCAGCTCCGCAGGGCCCTACGAGCAGTACTTC
11	TRBV21-1	TRBJ2-7	few	-	CARGQGYEQYF	TGTGCCAGGGGACAGGGCTACGAGCAGTACTTC
15	TRBV27	TRBJ2-2	-	TRBD1	CASSLGQGVGGELFF	TGTGCCAGCAGTTTAGGCCAGGGGGTGGGAGGGGAGCTGTTTTTT
15	TRBV19	TRBJ1-2	-	TRBD1	CASSIGTDSNYGYTF	TGTGCCAGTAGTATCGGGACAGATTCTAACTATGGCTACACCTTC
14	TRBV15	TRBJ1-1	-	-	CATSRGQSTTEAFF	TGTGCCACCAGCAGAGGACAAAGTACCACTGAAGCTTTCTTT
13	TRBV29-1	TRBJ1-2	-	TRBD1	CSVVTGIPYGYTF	TGCAGCGTTGTGACAGGGATTCCCTATGGCTACACCTTC
11	TRBV19	TRBJ1-5	-	-	CASSSRQAQHF	TGTGCCAGTAGTTCTCGACAGGCCCAGCATTTT
12	TRBV29-1	TRBJ1-3	-	TRBD1	CSVASTGGLVYF	TGCAGCGTTGCGTCGACAGGGGGACTAGTATATTTT
18	TRBV19	TRBJ1-1	once	TRBD1	CASSRRQGASLGNTEAFF	TGTGCCAGTAGCCGACGACAGGGGGCTAGCTTGGGGAACACTGAAGCTTTCTTT
15	TRBV5-4	TRBJ2-7	-	TRBD1	CASSLGGGLTNEQYF	TGTGCCAGCAGCTTGGGAGGGGGCTTGACCAACGAGCAGTACTTC
16	TRBV5-6	TRBJ1-6	-	-	CASSLALTKYNSPLHF	TGTGCCAGCAGCTTGGCCTTAACTAAGTATAATTCACCCCTCCACTTT